The clone carrying this T cell receptor (beta chain) turned up a few times. What it recognizes is unknown. The sample originates from a study of T cells in Graves' hyperthyroidism and ophthalmopathy. Study outcomes and limitations: Classification by a 13 V-J model distinguished ophthalmopathy from stable hyperthyroidism.

RNA transcripts gave rise to amplified TCR beta CDR3 regions. When the TCR CDR3 underwent first-round RT-PCR, the HTBI primer set was used. TCRdb passed the multiplex PCR reads through MiXCR, listing each CDR3 protein once. The repertoire holds hundreds of thousands of distinct CDR3 sequences, with 20% as singletons. V was clipped by 2 bases and J by 5 bases, with 21 bases between them. The CDR3 length is 17 residues. Germline CDR1 and CDR2: PRHDT and FYEKMQ (reference sequence). Enrolled ophthalmopathy patients presented with a Clinical Activity Score of at least 3, a NOSPECS grade of at least 4, and disease duration under 3 months. Lactation, pregnancy, other autoimmune disease or uncontrolled infection led to exclusion of patients.

The receptor comes from a man between 40 and 49 years old with Graves' ophthalmopathy. The sequenced sample was blood. The rearrangement uses TRBV13 and TRBJ2-5, with D unclear. CDR3 sequence (DNA): TGTGCCAGCAGCTTAAACCCGCGCGTTCCCAGGATGGAGACCCAGTACTTC. Its protein product is CASSLNPRVPRMETQYF. Combining the CDR3 with reference TRBV13 and TRBJ2-5 gives the whole variable domain AAGVIQSPRHLIKEKRETATLKCYPIPRHDTVYWYQQGPGQDPQFLISFYEKMQSDKGSIPDRFSAQQFSDYHSELNMSSLELGDSALYFCASSLNPRVPRMETQYFGPGTRLLVL.